This TCR beta chain emerged from a study of beta chain features in type 1 diabetes. Study-level findings and limits: Researchers report that Type 1 diabetes patients had moderately but significantly shorter TCRB CDR3s across all four CD4+ subsets.

Sequenced material consisted of expressed TCRB transcripts (all of the isolated RNA was reverse transcribed). Assay: immunoSEQ multiplex PCR; the TCRdb copy retains only in-frame clones and omits some. Among fewer than 200,000 clones, 7.5% to 10% were seen once, and the ten largest hold around 0.65%. With respect to this clone: As yet, its antigen is unknown.

This receptor was identified in a man aged 18 to 30 in good health. Sequences were obtained from central memory CD4+ T cells from blood.

CDR3 in DNA: TGTGCCAGCAGCTTAATGACTAGCTCGACCCAGTACTTC. Translating gives CASSLMTSSTQYF. V usage is TRBV7-8 and J usage is TRBJ2-5, with 7 bases identical to TRBD2. CDR1 and CDR2 from the germline V gene are SGHVS and FQNEAQ. CDR3 length: 13 residues. The J segment lost 7 bases and the V segment lost 2 bases, leaving 4 bases of the junction unmatched.